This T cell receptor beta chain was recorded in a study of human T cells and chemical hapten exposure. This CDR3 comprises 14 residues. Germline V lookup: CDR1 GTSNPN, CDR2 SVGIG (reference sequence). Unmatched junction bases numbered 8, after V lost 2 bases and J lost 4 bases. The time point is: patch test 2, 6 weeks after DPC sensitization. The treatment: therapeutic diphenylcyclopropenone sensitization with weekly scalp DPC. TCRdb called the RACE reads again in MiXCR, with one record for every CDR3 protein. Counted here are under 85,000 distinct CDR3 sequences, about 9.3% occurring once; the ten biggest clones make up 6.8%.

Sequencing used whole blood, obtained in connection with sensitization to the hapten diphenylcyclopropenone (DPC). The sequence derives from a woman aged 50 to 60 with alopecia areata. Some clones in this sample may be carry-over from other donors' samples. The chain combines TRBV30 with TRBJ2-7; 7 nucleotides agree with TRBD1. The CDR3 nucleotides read TGTGCCTGGAGTCTCACCCGGGGACAGTACGAGCAGTACTTC. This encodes CAWSLTRGQYEQYF. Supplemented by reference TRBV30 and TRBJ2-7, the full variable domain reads SQTIHQWPATLVQPVGSPLSLECTVEGTSNPNLYWYRQAAGRGLQLLFYSVGIGQISSEVPQNLSASRPQDRQFILSSKKLLLSDSGFYLCAWSLTRGQYEQYFGPGTRLTVT.